Included here is one T cell receptor (beta chain) sequence, with context. It lacks a known antigen. Base qualities are missing; no much larger clone stands one base away. Using the deep immunoSEQ assay, multiplex PCR amplified TCR CDR3 regions from genomic DNA. For each cell subset, the extracted genomic DNA was distributed evenly across all wells of several immunoSEQ 96-well plates, and each plate served as one replicate. For sorted subsets, each replicate PCR was loaded with approximately 0.2 ug genomic DNA, equivalent to approximately 27,000 T cell genomes. Purified libraries were measured with a Qubit 3.0 fluorometer, size-checked on a Bioanalyzer 2100, and measured again with the KAPA Library Quantification kit. Each immunoSEQ 96-well plate was sequenced on its own single-read 150-cycle Illumina NextSeq 550 flow cell. The study's own analysis went as follows. Because the immunoSEQ output held only junctional sequences and lacked quality scores, the filtering could not match the filtering applied to full-length reads. Sequences were annotated with PyIR, a Python wrapper for IgBLAST v1.9, using IMGT germline references to assign V/J genes and CDR3. Reads with weak V/J assignments (E-value above 1e-6), missing CDR3, stop codons, out-of-frame junctions, or ambiguous translated residues were removed. A V3J clonotype was defined by an identical inferred V gene, J gene, and CDR3 amino acid sequence. To compute the percentage overlap between repertoires, the number of shared unique clonotypes was divided by the size of the smaller repertoire. Repertoire richness was assessed with RTK rarefaction, the Chao1 estimator, and Recon v2.1 estimates of unobserved clonotypes. Generation probabilities for all TCRbeta clonotypes obtained by the gDNA method from several donors were computed using OLGA. What TCRdb holds here is the immuneACCESS table cut down to in-frame rearrangements. Part of the clones is not present; checked against another copy, under half of the missing clones reflect an unresolved V gene, and the others are unexplained. For V, J and clone size, that table is used; D and trimming come from the DNA. For this sample there are approximately 720,000 clones; about 92% appear just once. 24% of the sample is held by the ten biggest clonotypes.

CD8 naive samples consisted of CD45RO-negative cells that were positively selected for CCR7, yielding a CD45RA+CCR7+ population without TemRA cells. Donors were healthy HIV-negative adults with no recently reported acute infections or vaccinations. Every donor was a Caucasian adult residing in Nashville, Tennessee, USA. After blood collection by leukapheresis, PBMCs were isolated using Ficoll-Histopaque density gradient centrifugation and then cryopreserved in the vapor phase of liquid nitrogen. Analytical flow cytometry was used to check the purity and quantity of each magnetically sorted T cell population. Genomic DNA was isolated from each sorted fraction and quantified by UV absorbance on a Nanodrop 2000c. This sample was taken from a study of shared clonotypes between healthy human individuals (TCRdb year 2020). Context from the whole study: The cohort comprised a couple of women and a few men aged 18 to 49 years. Per donor, three plates each were used for CD4 naive and CD4 memory, two for CD8 naive, and one for CD8 memory. To estimate repertoire size and how much clonotype sharing occurs between individuals, the study deeply sequenced the blood TCR repertoires of several healthy adults. To increase sequencing depth and limit assay-specific biases, TCR repertoire library preparation and sequencing were carried out by different laboratories using diverse techniques. Per donor, leukapheresis produced somewhere between about 0.94 and 8.9 billion PBMCs. Broader findings and caveats from the paper: Rarefaction of sorted-subset datasets indicated incomplete sequencing despite the large sequencing depth. Based on pairwise subsampling, the degree of clonotype sharing among donors was expected to be affected by sequencing depth. Because the study included only a small number of donors, the genetic and exposure-history diversity represented was limited. Sampling was restricted to blood, and TCR repertoires in tissue are likely to differ from TCR repertoires in blood. Across several donors, roughly 5.4% of naive CD4, approximately 3.6% of naive CD8, approximately 2.5% of memory CD4, and under 0.45% of memory CD8 clonotypes were shared. Larger estimated clonotype richness was generally found for naive subsets than for memory subsets. Clonotypes shared by all four sorted-subset donors showed higher generation probabilities than non-shared clonotypes.

The sample taken for sequencing was naive CD8+ T cells sorted from blood. What this sample's cell subset or site label stands for: CD45RA+CCR7+. The clonotype originates from a young man in good health.

The CDR3 in this case is CASDPGGFKTEQYF. Read as DNA, the sequence is TGTGCCAGCGACCCAGGCGGATTTAAAACCGAGCAGTACTTC. The rearranged chain carries TRBV6-1 and TRBJ2-7; too little of a D gene remains to name it. Per the germline V gene, MNHNS is the CDR1 and SASEGT is the CDR2. Reading from cysteine to phenylalanine, the CDR3 counts 14 amino acids. The CDR3 DNA has 42 bases and is translated from base 1. Relative to germline, V is 8 bases shorter and J is 6 bases shorter, with 20 bases between their ends.